This passage covers 5 T cell receptor beta chains from one sample sequenced in a study of identical twins. TCRdb reprocessed the 5' RACE reads with MiXCR, giving one entry per CDR3 protein. This table holds approximately 1.8 million distinct CDR3 sequences, 25% to 35% found once. Source material: cord blood. The receptors here all came from a newborn girl in good health.

The chain is built from TRBV20-1 and TRBJ2-1, with D perhaps TRBD1 (5 bases). The J call may be mistaken, given a closer DNA end match to TRBJ2-7. Germline V CDR1 and CDR2: DFQATT, SNEGSKA (reference sequence). The CDR3 is 11 amino acids. The CDR3 spells CSARTDNEQYF. The CDR3 bases are TGCAGTGCTAGGACAGACAATGAGCAGTACTTC.

CDR3 DNA: TGCGCCAGCAAGGTGGTAGGGCAAGAGACCCAGTACTTC. Protein product: CASKVVGQETQYF. V and J are TRBV5-1 and TRBJ2-5; D gene uncertain. The CDR3 is 13 residues long. Germline CDR1 SGHRS, CDR2 YFSETQ. Trimming stripped 6 bases from V and 2 bases from J, with 11 bases between. The full variable domain, its missing parts supplied by reference TRBV5-1 and TRBJ2-5, is KAGVTQTPRYLIKTRGQQVTLSCSPISGHRSVSWYQQTPGQGLQFLFEYFSETQRNKGNFPGRFSGRQFSNSRSEMNVSTLELGDSALYLCASKVVGQETQYFGPGTRLLVL.

This clonotype was seen only a few times. CDR3 protein: CSARDSLSVRVHNEQFF. Written as DNA, the CDR3 is TGCAGTGCTAGAGATTCGTTATCGGTGCGCGTCCACAATGAGCAGTTCTTC. The rearrangement uses TRBV20-1 and TRBJ2-1, with D hard to call. V lost 0 bases and J lost 5, with 20 bases in between. The CDR3 contains 17 residues. Germline V gives CDR1 DFQATT, CDR2 SNEGSKA (reference sequence).

This chain's CDR3 is CANRESTDTQYF. CDR3 nucleotides: TGTGCCAACAGGGAGAGCACAGATACGCAGTATTTT. The rearrangement uses TRBV2 and TRBJ2-3, with D possibly matching TRBD1 (6 bases). From germline, CDR1 is SNHLY and CDR2 FYNNEI. The V and J ends lost 10 bases and 0 bases respectively, with 8 bases between them. The CDR3 consists of 12 residues.

In this sample, this clonotype turned up many times. The DNA for the CDR3 is TGTGCCAGCAGCTTAGGGACAGGCTTACGCTACGAGCAGTACTTC. This gives the protein CASSLGTGLRYEQYF. This sequence joins TRBV7-9 and TRBJ2-7, with 7 bases matching TRBD1. The trim removed 1 base at V and 3 bases at J, leaving 6 bases unmatched. The germline gives CDR1 SEHNR, CDR2 FQNEAQ (reference sequence). CDR3 length: 15 amino acids.